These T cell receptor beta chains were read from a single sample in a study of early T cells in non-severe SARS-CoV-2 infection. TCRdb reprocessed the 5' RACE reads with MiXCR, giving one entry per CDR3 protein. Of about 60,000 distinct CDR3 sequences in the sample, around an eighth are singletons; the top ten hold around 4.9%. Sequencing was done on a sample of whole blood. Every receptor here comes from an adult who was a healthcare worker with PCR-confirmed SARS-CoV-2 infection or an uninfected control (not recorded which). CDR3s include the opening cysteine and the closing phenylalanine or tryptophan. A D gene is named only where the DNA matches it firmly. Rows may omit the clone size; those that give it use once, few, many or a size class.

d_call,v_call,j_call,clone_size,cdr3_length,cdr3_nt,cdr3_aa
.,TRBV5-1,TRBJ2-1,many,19,TGCGCCAGCAGCTTGGAACCCACACGGGCCGAGAGCTCCTACAATGAGCAGTTCTTC,CASSLEPTRAESSYNEQFF
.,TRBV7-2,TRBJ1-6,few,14,TGTGCCAGCTCCCCGGGGAGATATAATTCACCCCTCCACTTT,CASSPGRYNSPLHF
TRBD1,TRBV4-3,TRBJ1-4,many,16,TGCGCCAGCAGCCAGGGGACGACAGGGCCGTGGGAAAAACTGTTTTTT,CASSQGTTGPWEKLFF
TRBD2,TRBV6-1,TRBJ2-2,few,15,TGTGCCAGCAGTGGGGGTCTGGCGGGAGCCGGGGAGCTGTTTTTT,CASSGGLAGAGELFF
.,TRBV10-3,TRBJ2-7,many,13,TGTGCCATCACCCCGGCCGGATCCTACGAGCAGTACTTC,CAITPAGSYEQYF
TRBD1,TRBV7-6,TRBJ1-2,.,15,TGTGCCAGCAGCGTGGGGACAGGGGGCGCCTATGGCTACACCTTC,CASSVGTGGAYGYTF
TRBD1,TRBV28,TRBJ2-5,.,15,TGTGCCAGCAGTACCCAGGGGGCGGAAGGGGAGACCCAGTACTTC,CASSTQGAEGETQYF
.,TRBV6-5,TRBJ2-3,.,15,TGTGCCAGCAGTTACACGGGGGAAAGCACAGATACGCAGTATTTT,CASSYTGESTDTQYF
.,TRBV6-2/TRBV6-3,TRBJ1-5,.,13,TGTGCCAGCAGTAATACGCGGAATCAGCCCCAGCATTTT,CASSNTRNQPQHF
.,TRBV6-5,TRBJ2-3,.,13,TGTGCCAGCAATAGGCCAGGCACAGATACGCAGTATTTT,CASNRPGTDTQYF
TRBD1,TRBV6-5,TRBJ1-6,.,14,TGTGCCAGCAGTAAACAGGGGCAGGGGAGTCCCCTCCACTTT,CASSKQGQGSPLHF
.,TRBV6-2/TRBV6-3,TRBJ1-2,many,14,TGTGCCAGCAGTTACGGGCAGGCAAACTATGGCTACACCTTC,CASSYGQANYGYTF
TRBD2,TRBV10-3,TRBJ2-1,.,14,TGTGCCATCCGGGGGGACTCCAACTACAATGAGCAGTTCTTC,CAIRGDSNYNEQFF
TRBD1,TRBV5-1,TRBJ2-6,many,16,TGCGCCAGCAGCCAGGGACAGACCTCTGGGGCCAACGTCCTGACTTTC,CASSQGQTSGANVLTF
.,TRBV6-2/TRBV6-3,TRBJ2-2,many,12,TGTGCCAGCGGGGTTCGGCAAGGGGAGCTGTTTTTT,CASGVRQGELFF
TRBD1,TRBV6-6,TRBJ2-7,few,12,TGTGCCAGCAGTCCGACAGGGGGGCCCCAGTACTTC,CASSPTGGPQYF
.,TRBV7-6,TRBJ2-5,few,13,TGTGCCAGCAGCTTAGGACTCTGGGAGACCCAGTACTTC,CASSLGLWETQYF
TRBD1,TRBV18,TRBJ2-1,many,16,TGTGCCAGCTCACCCGCGGGACAGGGGGGAGCAAATGAGCAGTTCTTC,CASSPAGQGGANEQFF
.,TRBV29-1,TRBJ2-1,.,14,TGCAGCGTCGGGATTCAGGGTGGCTACAATGAGCAGTTCTTC,CSVGIQGGYNEQFF
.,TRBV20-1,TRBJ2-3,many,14,TGCAGTGCTGGGCGGGACCCGCACACAGATACGCAGTATTTT,CSAGRDPHTDTQYF
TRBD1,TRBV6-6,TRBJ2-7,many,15,TGTGCCAGCAGACCCCCGGGACAGGGGTTCTACGAGCAGTACTTC,CASRPPGQGFYEQYF
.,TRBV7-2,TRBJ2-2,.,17,TGTGCCAGCAGCCCACCCATCGGGACTCAGAACACCGGGGAGCTGTTTTTT,CASSPPIGTQNTGELFF
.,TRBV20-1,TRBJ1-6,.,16,TGCAGTGCTTTCCCCCCCGAGACGGCAGATAATTCACCCCTCCACTTT,CSAFPPETADNSPLHF
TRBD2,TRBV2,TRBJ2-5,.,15,TGTGCCAGCAGGACTAGCGGGACACAACAAGAGACCCAGTACTTC,CASRTSGTQQETQYF
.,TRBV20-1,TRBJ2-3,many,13,TGCAGTGCTAGAGATCCATTCACAGATACGCAGTATTTT,CSARDPFTDTQYF
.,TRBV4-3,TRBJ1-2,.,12,TGCGCCAGCAGCCAAGATCGCTATGGCTACACCTTC,CASSQDRYGYTF
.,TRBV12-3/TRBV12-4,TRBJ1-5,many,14,TGTGCCAGCAGTTACAGGGATAGCAATCAGCCCCAGCATTTT,CASSYRDSNQPQHF
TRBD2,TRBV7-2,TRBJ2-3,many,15,TGTGCCAGCAGCTTAGTGTCGGGCGGGAGGGATACGCAGTATTTT,CASSLVSGGRDTQYF
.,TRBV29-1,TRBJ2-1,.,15,TGCAGCAGTTCGTTAGTAGGGTCCAGCTACAATGAGCAGTTCTTC,CSSSLVGSSYNEQFF
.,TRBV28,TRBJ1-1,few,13,TGTGCCAGCAGTTTAATGGACGCAGGGAGGGCTTTCTTT,CASSLMDAGRAFF
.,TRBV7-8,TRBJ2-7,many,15,TGTGCCAGCAGCCATAAGCAGGTGGTAGCAGGCGAGCAGTACTTC,CASSHKQVVAGEQYF
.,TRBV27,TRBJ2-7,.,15,TGTGCCAGCAGTTTAAGGGGGATGCAGTCCTACGAGCAGTACTTC,CASSLRGMQSYEQYF
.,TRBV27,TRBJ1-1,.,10,TGTGCCAGCATTGGATCGGAAGCTTTCTTT,CASIGSEAFF